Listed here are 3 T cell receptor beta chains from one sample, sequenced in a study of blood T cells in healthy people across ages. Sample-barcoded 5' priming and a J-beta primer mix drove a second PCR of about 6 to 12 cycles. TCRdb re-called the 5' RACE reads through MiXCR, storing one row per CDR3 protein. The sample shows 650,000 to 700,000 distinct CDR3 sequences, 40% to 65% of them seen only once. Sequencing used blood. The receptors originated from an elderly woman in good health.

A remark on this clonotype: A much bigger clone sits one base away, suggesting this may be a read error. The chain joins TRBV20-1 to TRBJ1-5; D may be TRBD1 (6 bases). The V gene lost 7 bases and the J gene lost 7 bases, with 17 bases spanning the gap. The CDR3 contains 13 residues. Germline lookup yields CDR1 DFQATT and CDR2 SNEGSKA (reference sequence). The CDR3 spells CSVSRGQQQPQHF. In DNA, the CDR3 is TGCAGTGTCTCTAGAGGACAGCAACAGCCCCAGCATTTT.

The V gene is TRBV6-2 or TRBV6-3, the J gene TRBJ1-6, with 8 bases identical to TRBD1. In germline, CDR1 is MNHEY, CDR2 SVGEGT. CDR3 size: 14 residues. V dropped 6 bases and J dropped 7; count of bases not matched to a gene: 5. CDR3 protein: CASRWTGNNSPLHF. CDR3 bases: TGTGCCAGCAGGTGGACAGGGAACAATTCACCCCTCCACTTT.

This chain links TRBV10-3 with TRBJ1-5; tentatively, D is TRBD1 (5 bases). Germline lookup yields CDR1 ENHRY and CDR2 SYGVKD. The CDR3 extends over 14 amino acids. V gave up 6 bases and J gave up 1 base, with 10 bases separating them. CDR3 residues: CAIRETESNQPQHF. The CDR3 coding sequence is TGTGCCATCAGGGAGACAGAGAGCAATCAGCCCCAGCATTTT.